This is a list of T cell receptor beta chains from one sample in a study of identical twins. MiXCR was run by TCRdb on the 5' RACE reads, yielding one entry per CDR3 protein. The sample lists approximately 550,000 distinct CDR3 sequences, about a fifth occurring once. This sample was also put to use in a study of yellow fever vaccine responses in identical twins.

The source material was CD4+ T cells sorted from blood. The receptors come from a young woman in good health. The CDR3 runs from the conserved cysteine through the conserved F or W. Fields, in order: J gene, clone size, D gene, V gene, CDR3 DNA, CDR3 protein. D genes are given only for firm matches. Part of the rows lack a size; the others show once, few, many or a class for expanded clones.

>TRBJ1-4|few|.|TRBV5-5
TGTGCCAGCAGCTTGGTTTTCGGGAACGAAAAACTGTTTTTT
CASSLVFGNEKLFF
>TRBJ2-6|.|TRBD1|TRBV5-5
TGTGCCAGCAGCTACGCGTGGGACAGGGCTGGGGCCAACGTCCTGACTTTC
CASSYAWDRAGANVLTF
>TRBJ2-3|.|TRBD1|TRBV7-2
TGTGCCAGCAGCTTATGGGACAGAAACACAGATACGCAGTATTTT
CASSLWDRNTDTQYF
>TRBJ1-2|.|.|TRBV12-3/TRBV12-4
TGTGCCAGCAGAGAAGTCAGGGATCGCTATGGCTACACCTTC
CASREVRDRYGYTF
>TRBJ2-5|few|.|TRBV28
TGTGCCAGCAGAGGCCGGGAGACCCAGTACTTC
CASRGRETQYF
>TRBJ2-5|.|.|TRBV21-1
TGTGCCAGCACCGCGGAGGGGAACAAGACCCAGTACTTC
CASTAEGNKTQYF
>TRBJ2-1|few|.|TRBV5-1
TGCGCCAGCAGCCGTTTAGGGGGGAGCGATGAGCAGTTCTTC
CASSRLGGSDEQFF
>TRBJ2-2|few|TRBD2|TRBV2
TGTGCCAGCAGCGGACTAGCGGGAGTCACTGCGAACACCGGGGAGCTGTTTTTT
CASSGLAGVTANTGELFF
>TRBJ2-7|few|TRBD2|TRBV29-1
TGCAGCGTCAGACTAGCGGGAGTATCCTACGAGCAGTACTTC
CSVRLAGVSYEQYF
>TRBJ2-1|few|TRBD1|TRBV2
TGTGCCAGCTGGGACAGGGACGATGAGCAGTTCTTC
CASWDRDDEQFF
>TRBJ2-3|.|TRBD2|TRBV4-2
TGTGCCAGCAGCCCGAGAATAGCGGGGCCTGGGGATACGCAGTATTTT
CASSPRIAGPGDTQYF
>TRBJ2-1|few|.|TRBV5-1
TGCGCCAGCAGCTTTCGGGGGGCCAAGGAGTACAATGAGCAGTTCTTC
CASSFRGAKEYNEQFF
>TRBJ2-3|.|TRBD2|TRBV2
TGTGCCAGCAGTGACCCTAGCGGGGAATTGAATACGCAGTATTTT
CASSDPSGELNTQYF
>TRBJ1-6|.|TRBD1|TRBV6-5
TGTGCCAGCAGATATGGACAGGGCGGCTCACCCCTCCACTTT
CASRYGQGGSPLHF
>TRBJ2-7|.|TRBD2|TRBV3-1
TGTGCCAGCAGCCCTCCGACTAGCGGAGGCTCCTACGAGCAGTACTTC
CASSPPTSGGSYEQYF
>TRBJ2-7|few|.|TRBV29-1
TGCAGCGTTGCCACCTCGTTCCGGGTCGAGCAGTACTTC
CSVATSFRVEQYF
>TRBJ2-2|.|.|TRBV6-2/TRBV6-3
TGTGCCACCAAAGGACTAACGAACACCGGGGAGCTGTTTTTT
CATKGLTNTGELFF
>TRBJ2-1|many|TRBD2|TRBV12-3/TRBV12-4
TGTGCCAGCAGTTCCGGACTAGCGGGAGAGCAGTTCTTC
CASSSGLAGEQFF
>TRBJ1-3|.|.|TRBV11-2
TGTGCCAGCAGACGGACAGCCTTCTCTGGAAACACCATATATTTT
CASRRTAFSGNTIYF
>TRBJ2-3|many|TRBD1|TRBV4-1
TGCGCCAGCAGCCATGCCCATACTGTTACAGGGGCCTCGTCGTGGGATACGCAGTATTTT
CASSHAHTVTGASSWDTQYF
>TRBJ2-7|.|TRBD2|TRBV3-1
TGTGCCAGCAGCATCGCCCCCAGCGGGAGTCTGTATTACGAGCAGTACTTC
CASSIAPSGSLYYEQYF
>TRBJ2-3|few|TRBD1|TRBV2
TGTGCCAGCAGTGACCTCCCGGGACAGATACCGTATTTT
CASSDLPGQIPYF
>TRBJ2-1|.|TRBD2|TRBV20-1
TGCAGTGCTATTACTAGCGGGAGGACCCTGGGTGAGCAGTTCTTC
CSAITSGRTLGEQFF
>TRBJ2-3|.|.|TRBV20-1
TGCAGTGCTCGAGTTAGCGGAAGCACAGATACGCAGTATTTT
CSARVSGSTDTQYF
>TRBJ1-1|few|.|TRBV5-1
TGCGCCAGCAGCTTGGCCGAGGGTTGGACTGAAGCTTTCTTT
CASSLAEGWTEAFF
>TRBJ2-5|few|TRBD1|TRBV10-3
TGTGCCATCAGTGAGCGGCCAAAGGACAGGGGGGGAGAGACCCAGTACTTC
CAISERPKDRGGETQYF
>TRBJ2-1|.|TRBD2|TRBV7-8
TGTGCCAGCAGCTTAGCGTGGGCTAGCGGGAGGAACGGCAATGAGCAGTTCTTC
CASSLAWASGRNGNEQFF
>TRBJ1-5|.|.|TRBV2
TGTGCCAGCAGTGAAGGTTCGACAGCATATAGCAATCAGCCCCAGCATTTT
CASSEGSTAYSNQPQHF
>TRBJ1-2|.|TRBD1|TRBV27
TGTGCCAGCAGTCCGTGGACAGGGGGAAGTAATGGCTACACCTTC
CASSPWTGGSNGYTF
>TRBJ1-2|.|TRBD1|TRBV11-2
TGTGCCAGCAGCCCTTGGACAGGGAACTATGGCTACACCTTC
CASSPWTGNYGYTF
>TRBJ2-7|.|.|TRBV7-2
TGTGCCAGCAGCTTCCGTGCTAGCTACGAGCAGTACTTC
CASSFRASYEQYF
>TRBJ2-4|few|TRBD1|TRBV5-6
TGTGCCAGCAGCCCCCTCCGGGACAGACCCAAAAACATTCAGTACTTC
CASSPLRDRPKNIQYF
>TRBJ2-1|few|TRBD2|TRBV29-1
TGCAGCGTTGGGACTAGCGGGAGAGGCGAGCAGTTCTTC
CSVGTSGRGEQFF
>TRBJ1-5|.|.|TRBV19
TGTGCCAGTAGGGTCACGGGCATGAGCAATCAGCCCCAGCATTTT
CASRVTGMSNQPQHF
>TRBJ2-5|few|TRBD2|TRBV29-1
TGCAGCGTTGGGGCTAGCGGGAGTGCGGAGACCCAGTACTTC
CSVGASGSAETQYF
>TRBJ1-1|.|TRBD1|TRBV5-1
TGCGCCAGCAGCTTGGGGGACAGGGGGCTCGGTGAAGCTTTCTTT
CASSLGDRGLGEAFF
>TRBJ1-4|few|TRBD1|TRBV6-2/TRBV6-3
TGTGCCAGCAGCCCGGGACAGGGGTATGAAAAACTGTTTTTT
CASSPGQGYEKLFF
>TRBJ2-1|few|TRBD1|TRBV18
TGTGCCAGCTCACCACAGACAGGGGCTGTCCACAATGAGCAGTTCTTC
CASSPQTGAVHNEQFF
>TRBJ2-2|.|TRBD2|TRBV3-1
TGTGCCAGCAGCCAAGCGGGAGGTCGTAACACCGGGGAGCTGTTTTTT
CASSQAGGRNTGELFF
>TRBJ2-1|.|TRBD2|TRBV20-1
TGCAGTGCTTCACCGGGTAGCGGGAGGGTGGGAAATGAGCAGTTCTTC
CSASPGSGRVGNEQFF
>TRBJ2-1|many|TRBD2|TRBV24-1
TGTGCCACCAGTGATTCGGGACTAGCGGGAGTCTACAATGAGCAGTTCTTC
CATSDSGLAGVYNEQFF
>TRBJ1-4|.|.|TRBV2
TGTGCCAGCAGCGAAGCGGGCAGTGCAACTAATGAAAAACTGTTTTTT
CASSEAGSATNEKLFF
>TRBJ2-7|few|TRBD2|TRBV4-1
TGCGCCAGCAGCCGAGGACTAGCGGGGCCGGGAGGTAACGAGCAGTACTTC
CASSRGLAGPGGNEQYF
>TRBJ1-1|.|.|TRBV12-3/TRBV12-4
TGTGCCAGCAAGAGAGCCAGTTCCCCCGGGGGGACTGAAGCTTTCTTT
CASKRASSPGGTEAFF
>TRBJ2-1|few|TRBD2|TRBV4-1
TGCGCCAGCAGCCAAGAACCGGGAGGGAGGGCGAGAAATGAGCAGTTCTTC
CASSQEPGGRARNEQFF
>TRBJ2-1|.|.|TRBV18
TGTGCCAGCTCATCCAGGGACGACAATGAGCAGTTCTTC
CASSSRDDNEQFF
>TRBJ2-5|few|TRBD2|TRBV5-1
TGCGCCAGCAGCCCAGGACTAGTTCAAGAGACCCAGTACTTC
CASSPGLVQETQYF
>TRBJ1-1|.|.|TRBV3-1
TGTGCCAGCAGCTACACGAACACTGAAGCTTTCTTT
CASSYTNTEAFF
>TRBJ1-6|many|TRBD1|TRBV11-2
TGTGCCAGCAGCTTAGGACAGGGCAATAATTCACCCCTCCACTTT
CASSLGQGNNSPLHF
>TRBJ2-7|.|.|TRBV6-2/TRBV6-3
TGTGCCAGCAGGGGCGAGCGTTCCTACGAGCAGTACTTC
CASRGERSYEQYF
>TRBJ2-1|.|.|TRBV24-1
TGTGCCACCAGTACCGGGAAGTCCTATGAGCAGTTCTTC
CATSTGKSYEQFF
>TRBJ1-2|once|.|TRBV28
TGTGCCAGCAGTTTACCCAGGGGAGCGAATGGCTACACCTTC
CASSLPRGANGYTF
>TRBJ2-1|few|TRBD2|TRBV27
TGTGCCAGCTGCCTATCCGGGACTAGCGGGGTTGAACAGTTCTTC
CASCLSGTSGVEQFF
>TRBJ2-7|few|.|TRBV3-1
TGTGCCAGCAGCCAATGGGACTACGAGCAGTACTTC
CASSQWDYEQYF
>TRBJ2-1|few|.|TRBV7-2
TGTGCCAGCAGCTCGACTATCAGAGGGAATGAGCAGTTCTTC
CASSSTIRGNEQFF
>TRBJ2-3|.|.|TRBV20-1
TGCAGTGCTAGAGATGTGGGCGGGGGCCCAGATACGCAGTATTTT
CSARDVGGGPDTQYF
>TRBJ2-3|.|.|TRBV7-7
TGTGCCAGCAGCTCGCTAGCGACCGGCACAGATACGCAGTATTTT
CASSSLATGTDTQYF
>TRBJ2-1|.|.|TRBV2
TGTGCCAGCAGTGGAGCCATCAAGGGGAAGGTCCGTGGGCATGAGCAGTTCTTC
CASSGAIKGKVRGHEQFF
>TRBJ2-1|.|TRBD2|TRBV20-1
TGCAGTGCTAGCGTCCTCTTTCGGGGGGGTTTCTACAATGAGCAGTTCTTC
CSASVLFRGGFYNEQFF
>TRBJ2-5|.|TRBD1|TRBV2
TGTGCCAGCAGGGGGACAGAAGAGACCCAGTACTTC
CASRGTEETQYF